This TCR beta chain was captured by sequencing in a study of blood T cell repertoires in COVID-19. About the research overall: Acute and convalescent COVID-19 samples came from the United States, Italy and Spain. T cells, B-cell-depleted T cells, or PBMCs provided the cDNA or gDNA that served as material.

As handled by the study authors: Amplifying reference gene primers gave estimates of nucleated cell counts. This table comes from immunoSEQ multiplex PCR, and its TCRdb copy is limited to in-frame clones, with some not included. The V and J calls and clone size were taken over from that table, and D and trimming were inferred from the DNA. The table lists approximately 230,000 clones, around 80% of them singletons, with roughly 5% in the top ten. V gave up 1 base and J gave up 7 bases, with 9 bases separating them. The germline V gene encodes CDR1 SGHNT and CDR2 YYREEE (reference sequence). There are 14 residues in the CDR3.

The sequence came from a man older than 75 with acute or convalescent COVID-19. The rearrangement uses TRBV5-4 and TRBJ1-6; D may be TRBD1 (6 bases). Sequencing used peripheral blood. The CDR3 spells CASSLPGVNSPLHF. CDR3 in DNA: TGTGCCAGCAGCTTGCCAGGGGTAAATTCACCCCTCCACTTT.